This T cell receptor (beta chain) was obtained from a study of control samples from healthy donors and cancer patients. From germline, CDR1 is SGHTA and CDR2 FQGNSA. The V gene lost 3 bases and the J gene lost 6 bases, with 17 bases spanning the gap. The CDR3 sequence is 15 residues long. TCRdb keeps only in-frame clones here, not all; method: immunoSEQ multiplex PCR. The sample has about 110,000 clones; almost 85% are singletons. This clonotype was sampled from a man between 18 and 35 years old in good health. V usage is TRBV7-2 and J usage is TRBJ1-2, with a possible D match to TRBD1 (6 bases). Specimen: blood. The CDR3 here is CASSFNTLGGHGYTF. CDR3 coding DNA: TGTGCCAGCAGCTTTAATACCCTCGGGGGCCATGGCTACACCTTC. The full variable domain, with the rest looked up from reference TRBV7-2 and TRBJ1-2, is GAGVSQSPSNKVTEKGKDVELRCDPISGHTALYWYRQSLGQGLEFLIYFQGNSAPDKSGLPSDRFSAERTGGSVSTLTIQRTQQEDSAVYLCASSFNTLGGHGYTFGSGTRLTVV.